These 17 T cell receptor beta chains originate from one sample sequenced in a study of blood T cells in healthy people across ages. Primed by a sample-barcoded 5' primer and a J-beta primer mix, a second PCR proceeded for about 7 to 12 cycles. TCRdb used MiXCR to reprocess the 5' RACE reads, holding one entry per CDR3 protein. The repertoire includes hundreds of thousands of distinct CDR3 sequences, approximately 59% of them detected once, and 25% to 30% sits in the top ten. Material: blood. These TCRs come from a man aged 30 to 39 in good health.

As to this clonotype: Mismatch with germline at one junction end may stem from a read error. The chain joins TRBV6-5 to TRBJ2-7; the match to TRBD2 covers 10 bases. Germline CDR1 reads MNHEY; CDR2 reads SVGAGI. This CDR3 spans 15 amino acids. The CDR3 coding sequence is TGTGCCAGTACTAGCGGGGATATTAGCTCCTACGTGCAGTACTTC. Translation: CASTSGDISSYVQYF.

In its sample, this clonotype was seen a few times. The chain carries TRBV11-2 and TRBJ1-2; TRBD1 is a possible D gene (5 bases). The CDR3 has 15 residues. V lost 1 base, J lost 10 bases, and 19 bases lay in between. The germline gives CDR1 SGHAT, CDR2 FQNNGV. The chain's CDR3 is CASSLAGLEGLVYTF. The CDR3 DNA follows: TGTGCCAGCAGCTTAGCGGGGTTAGAGGGACTGGTCTACACCTTC.

This chain links TRBV7-2 with TRBJ2-3; 11 positions match TRBD2. The CDR3 consists of 16 residues. V shed 5 bases, J shed 7 bases, and the junction held 11 bases outside the gene matches. Germline V gene sequence: CDR1 SGHTA, CDR2 FQGNSA. The CDR3 region has the DNA TGTGCCAGCAGCCTCATTAGCGGGGGGGCTTCAAATACGCAGTATTTT. Protein sequence: CASSLISGGASNTQYF.

This chain joins TRBV7-2 and TRBJ2-3; unclear D gene. This CDR3 has 13 amino acids. Germline V gives CDR1 SGHTA, CDR2 FQGNSA. V lost 5 bases to trimming and J lost 3 bases, with 9 bases between them. The DNA of the CDR3 is TGTGCCAGCAGCCGACCACAGACAGATACGCAGTATTTT. Its translation: CASSRPQTDTQYF.

This clonotype was detected a few times. This chain connects TRBV13 to TRBJ2-7; 8 bases are a match to TRBD1. Germline CDR1 reads PRHDT; CDR2 reads FYEKMQ (reference sequence). J gave up 6 bases and V 4 bases, and 11 bases lay outside the gene matches. This CDR3 is built from 15 residues. CDR3 in DNA: TGTGCCAGCAGCTCGTCGGGGACAGGCTTTATCGAGCAGTACTTC. Translation: CASSSSGTGFIEQYF. Full variable domain (outside the CDR3, taken from reference TRBV13 and TRBJ2-7): AAGVIQSPRHLIKEKRETATLKCYPIPRHDTVYWYQQGPGQDPQFLISFYEKMQSDKGSIPDRFSAQQFSDYHSELNMSSLELGDSALYFCASSSSGTGFIEQYFGPGTRLTVT.

This sequence joins TRBV11-1 and TRBJ2-3; 10 bases match TRBD1. The junction had 4 bases not matched to a gene; V was cut back by 4 bases and J by 3 bases. In germline, CDR1 is SGHAT, CDR2 FQDESV (reference sequence). CDR3 length: 15 residues. The CDR3 region has the DNA TGTGCCAGCAGCTCGGAGGGACAGGGGACAGATACGCAGTATTTT. Protein sequence: CASSSEGQGTDTQYF.

CDR3 region: CSVEGTEQETQYF. The CDR3, as DNA: TGCAGCGTTGAGGGGACAGAGCAAGAGACCCAGTACTTC. The J gene is TRBJ2-5, the V gene TRBV29-1, with 7 bases that match TRBD1. Germline V gives CDR1 SQVTM, CDR2 ANQGSEA. This CDR3 has 13 residues. V dropped 3 bases and J dropped 2; count of bases not matched to a gene: 3.

The chain carries TRBV4-3 and TRBJ2-2, with D perhaps matching TRBD2 (5 bases). CDR1 and CDR2 from the germline V gene are LGHNA and YSLEER. The CDR3 is made up of 13 amino acids. V was pared by 0 bases and J by 11 bases, with 10 bases between. The CDR3 loop reads CASSQDLRGELFF. The CDR3, as DNA: TGCGCCAGCAGCCAAGACCTCCGGGGAGAGCTGTTTTTT.

This sequence joins TRBV28 and TRBJ2-7; 10 bases map to TRBD1. The CDR3 spans 16 residues. Germline lookup yields CDR1 MDHEN and CDR2 SYDVKM. V shed 5 bases and J 2 bases; nucleotides not matched to a gene: 9. The CDR3 region is CASSPWRTGGTYEQYF. The CDR3 region has the DNA TGTGCCAGCAGTCCATGGAGGACAGGGGGAACCTACGAGCAGTACTTC.

The chain recombines TRBV13 with TRBJ2-7; a possible D gene is TRBD2 (6 bases). The CDR3 sequence is 16 residues long. Germline V gene lookup returns CDR1 PRHDT and CDR2 FYEKMQ (reference sequence). The V gene lost 5 bases and the J gene lost 4 bases, with 21 bases spanning the gap. Here the CDR3 DNA reads TGTGCCAGCAGCCCTTCCCTCGGGCGGGGTCCGTACGAGCAGTACTTC. Amino acid sequence: CASSPSLGRGPYEQYF.

The chain couples TRBV5-1 to TRBJ2-6, with D unresolved. Germline assignment: CDR1 SGHRS and CDR2 YFSETQ. The CDR3 is 16 amino acids. V dropped 0 bases and J dropped 1 base, with 8 bases sitting between them. The CDR3 is CASSLAGSSGANVLTF. In DNA, the CDR3 is TGCGCCAGCAGCTTGGCCGGGTCTTCTGGGGCCAACGTCCTGACTTTC.

This rearrangement joins TRBV21-1 to TRBJ2-7. TRBJ2-1 explains the end of the DNA better; the J call may be wrong. TRBV21-1 is marked as a pseudogene. The CDR3 contains 14 residues. The CDR3 is CAPVIGESSYEQFF. In nucleotides, the CDR3 is TGTGCCCCCGTGATCGGGGAAAGCTCCTACGAGCAGTTCTTC.

The rearrangement uses TRBV4-2 and TRBJ1-2; D call uncertain. V was clipped by 1 base and J by 8 bases, with 20 bases between them. The CDR3 runs to 16 residues. Germline V gene data show CDR1 as LGHNA and CDR2 as YNFKEQ. CDR3 region: CASSQGPEEQRYGYTF. The CDR3 DNA follows: TGTGCCAGCAGCCAAGGGCCGGAGGAGCAACGGTACGGCTACACCTTC.

The rearrangement joins TRBV19 to TRBJ2-6; D is undetermined. Germline V gene data show CDR1 as LNHDA and CDR2 as SQIVND (reference sequence). The CDR3 length is 19 residues. The V gene lost 1 base and the J gene lost 0 bases, with 16 bases spanning the gap. CDR3 residues: CASSIGAASTVSGANVLTF. The DNA of the CDR3 is TGTGCCAGTAGTATAGGGGCTGCATCCACCGTCTCTGGGGCCAACGTCCTGACTTTC.

The chain joins TRBV5-1 to TRBJ2-1, with 8 nucleotides matching TRBD1. Germline CDR1 reads SGHRS; CDR2 reads YFSETQ. With V trimmed by 4 bases and J by 10 bases, 7 bases remained unmatched. The CDR3 length is 13 residues. CDR3 nucleotide sequence: TGCGCCAGCAGCAGGGACAGGTTGAGGGAGCAGTTCTTC. This encodes CASSRDRLREQFF.

In DNA form, the CDR3 reads TGCGCCAGCAGCTTTGAAGCGGGGGGGCCCCTGAGCTCCTACGAGCAGTACTTC. Translation: CASSFEAGGPLSSYEQYF. The genes are TRBV5-1 and TRBJ2-7, with 10 bases aligning to TRBD2. J was trimmed by 0 bases and V by 2 bases; bases with no gene match: 11. This CDR3 has 18 amino acids. Germline values: CDR1 SGHRS, CDR2 YFSETQ.

This chain joins TRBV25-1 and TRBJ2-7; 7 nucleotides align to TRBD1. CDR1 is MGHDK and CDR2 is SYGVNS in the germline V gene. The junction had 8 bases not matched to a gene; V was cut back by 6 bases and J by 0 bases. This CDR3 is 15 amino acids long. The CDR3 protein is CASRGYRGTSYEQYF. DNA of the CDR3: TGTGCCAGCAGGGGCTACAGGGGTACCTCCTACGAGCAGTACTTC.